This TCR beta chain appears in the sequencing data of a study of cytomegalovirus exposure and HLA in healthy donors. This CDR3 is built from 13 residues. Germline-derived CDR1 and CDR2 are SGHVS and FQNEAQ. V was clipped by 6 bases and J by 6 bases; unmatched bases: 5. Only in-frame clones appear in the TCRdb table, and some are missing; sequencing was by immunoSEQ multiplex PCR. Of some 50,000 clones in the sample, 80% to 95% were seen once. V usage is TRBV7-8 and J usage is TRBJ2-7, with 10 bases fitting TRBD1. Sequencing input: PBMCs. This receptor was identified in a woman aged 18-35 years in good health and CMV-seronegative. Here the CDR3 DNA reads TGTGCCAGCAGTTCGGACAGGGGGGGCGAGCAGTACGTC. It is translated as CASSSDRGGEQYV.